One and the same sample provided the 25 T cell receptor beta chains below, sequenced in a study of cytomegalovirus exposure and HLA in healthy donors. The PCR used 60 Vbeta and 13 Jbeta primers. Sequencing used immunoSEQ multiplex PCR; TCRdb keeps in-frame clones, though not all of them. The table includes around 190,000 clones, about four fifths detected once. Sample: PBMCs. Receptors were obtained from a woman in her 50s in good health and CMV-seronegative.

This clone was detected a few times. CDR3 region: CASSQDGLESYEQYF. In DNA, the CDR3 is TGTGCCAGCAGCCAAGACGGACTAGAATCCTACGAGCAGTACTTC. V is TRBV14 and J is TRBJ2-7, with 7 bases that match TRBD2. Germline V gene data show CDR1 as SGHDN and CDR2 as FVKESK. J lost 1 base, V lost 0 bases, and 3 bases had no gene match. The CDR3 is made up of 15 amino acids.

The chain combines TRBV5-1 with TRBJ2-7; possibly TRBD1 for D (5 bases). The V gene lost 5 bases and the J gene lost 1 base, with 16 bases spanning the gap. This CDR3 region has 15 residues. The germline V gene has CDR1 SGHRS and CDR2 YFSETQ. The chain's CDR3 is CASRHYSQESYEQYF. CDR3 DNA sequence: TGCGCCAGCAGGCATTATTCACAGGAATCCTACGAGCAGTACTTC. Together with reference TRBV5-1 and TRBJ2-7, the CDR3 gives the full variable domain: KAGVTQTPRYLIKTRGQQVTLSCSPISGHRSVSWYQQTPGQGLQFLFEYFSETQRNKGNFPGRFSGRQFSNSRSEMNVSTLELGDSALYLCASRHYSQESYEQYFGPGTRLTVT.

This rearrangement joins TRBV28 to TRBJ2-1; 8 bases align to TRBD2. The V and J ends lost 10 bases and 2 bases, in that order; junction bases with no gene match: 7. Germline V gives CDR1 MDHEN, CDR2 SYDVKM. The CDR3 length is 14 residues. DNA of the CDR3: TGTGCCACAGAACGTAGCGGGACCTACAATGAGCAGTTCTTC. Amino acid sequence: CATERSGTYNEQFF. The complete variable domain, with remaining parts taken from reference TRBV28 and TRBJ2-1, reads DVKVTQSSRYLVKRTGEKVFLECVQDMDHENMFWYRQDPGLGLRLIYFSYDVKMKEKGDIPEGYSVSREKKERFSLILESASTNQTSMYLCATERSGTYNEQFFGPGTRLTVL.

The chain links TRBV5-1 to TRBJ2-2; D possibly corresponds to TRBD1 (5 bases). V shed 3 bases and J shed 5 bases, with 8 bases lying between them. The CDR3 is made up of 13 amino acids. Per germline, CDR1 SGHRS and CDR2 YFSETQ. The CDR3 coding sequence is TGCGCCAGCAGCTACCAGGGTACCGGGGAGCTGTTTTTT. Translating it yields CASSYQGTGELFF. Combining the CDR3 with reference TRBV5-1 and TRBJ2-2 gives the whole variable domain KAGVTQTPRYLIKTRGQQVTLSCSPISGHRSVSWYQQTPGQGLQFLFEYFSETQRNKGNFPGRFSGRQFSNSRSEMNVSTLELGDSALYLCASSYQGTGELFFGEGSRLTVL.

The CDR3 DNA follows: TGCAGCGTTGATCCGGCAGGGGACCAAGAGACCCAGTACTTC. Protein sequence: CSVDPAGDQETQYF. This rearrangement joins TRBV29-1 to TRBJ2-5; maybe TRBD1 (6 bases). Germline V gene sequence: CDR1 SQVTM, CDR2 ANQGSEA. Trimming removed 3 bases at V and 0 bases at J, with 11 bases between. The CDR3 runs 14 residues.

About this clone itself: The junction departs from germline at one end; a sequencing error may be responsible. J is TRBJ2-7 and V is TRBV7-9, with 7 nucleotides matching TRBD2. Germline CDR1 and CDR2: SEHNR and FQNEAQ (reference sequence). This CDR3 spans 18 amino acids. CDR3 loop: CSSSRTGLSGSSSYEQYF. The CDR3 nucleotides are TGTTCCAGCAGCCGTACGGGACTTAGCGGGTCCTCGTCCTACGAGCAGTACTTC.

The V and J genes are TRBV19 and TRBJ1-5; D ambiguous. This CDR3 comprises 13 residues. Between the trimmed V and J ends, which lost 3 bases and 5 bases, there was a span of 8 bases. In germline, CDR1 is LNHDA, CDR2 SQIVND (reference sequence). CDR3 DNA sequence: TGTGCCAGTAGTATCTTGGGCGATCAGCCCCAGCATTTT. Its translation: CASSILGDQPQHF.

This rearrangement joins TRBV2 to TRBJ2-2; possible D gene TRBD2, 6 bases. The length of the CDR3 is 17 residues. V was pared by 6 bases and J by 2 bases, with 19 bases between. CDR1 SNHLY and CDR2 FYNNEI come from the germline V gene. CDR3 residues: CASSYGSVGRNTGELFF. CDR3 sequence (DNA): TGTGCCAGCAGCTACGGGAGCGTTGGTAGAAACACCGGGGAGCTGTTTTTT.

V is TRBV6-5 and J is TRBJ2-7; TRBD1 matches 8 bases. CDR1 and CDR2 from the germline V gene are MNHEY and SVGAGI. There are 16 residues in the CDR3. The J segment lost 2 bases and the V segment lost 1 base, leaving 7 bases of the junction unmatched. In DNA form, the CDR3 reads TGTGCCAGCAGTTACTTGGTTGGACAGGGTACCTACGAGCAGTACTTC. As protein: CASSYLVGQGTYEQYF.

This chain joins TRBV28 and TRBJ2-7; D call uncertain. CDR3 length: 14 residues. Germline V gene sequence: CDR1 MDHEN, CDR2 SYDVKM. V was cut by 3 bases and J by 3 bases, with 12 bases left in between. The CDR3 region is CASSFETSGYEQYF. In DNA, the CDR3 is TGTGCCAGCAGTTTCGAGACATCAGGCTACGAGCAGTACTTC.

This chain joins TRBV5-4 and TRBJ1-2; no firm D call. The CDR3 is 12 residues long. Germline V gives CDR1 SGHNT, CDR2 YYREEE (reference sequence). Trimming removed 1 base at V and 4 bases at J, with 5 bases between. As DNA, the CDR3 is TGTGCCAGCAGCTTGAACAGCTATGGCTACACCTTC. Its translation is CASSLNSYGYTF.

The chain is built from TRBV6-1 and TRBJ2-5; no clear D. Germline CDR1 reads MNHNS; CDR2 reads SASEGT. This CDR3 contains 13 residues. Trimming cost V 6 bases and J 2 bases, with 10 bases left between them. The CDR3 spells CASRLRVQETQYF. CDR3 sequence (DNA): TGTGCCAGCAGACTCCGGGTTCAAGAGACCCAGTACTTC.

The J gene is TRBJ2-3, the V gene TRBV5-1; no reliable D call. Germline V gives CDR1 SGHRS, CDR2 YFSETQ. V was clipped by 0 bases and J by 7 bases, with 9 bases between them. The CDR3 extends over 13 amino acids. CDR3: CASSLGITYTQYF. CDR3 sequence (DNA): TGCGCCAGCAGCTTGGGCATAACTTATACGCAGTATTTT.

J is TRBJ1-2 and V is TRBV7-9; 10 bases fit TRBD1. V shed 5 bases and J 5 bases; nucleotides not matched to a gene: 8. This CDR3 contains 15 residues. CDR1 and CDR2 (germline): SEHNR, FQNEAQ (reference sequence). CDR3 protein: CASSRQGAFGYGYTF. DNA for the CDR3: TGTGCCAGCAGCCGACAGGGGGCTTTCGGGTATGGCTACACCTTC. The variable domain in full, with the rest retrieved from reference TRBV7-9 and TRBJ1-2, is DTGVSQNPRHKITKRGQNVTFRCDPISEHNRLYWYRQTLGQGPEFLTYFQNEAQLEKSRLLSDRFSAERPKGSFSTLEIQRTEQGDSAMYLCASSRQGAFGYGYTFGSGTRLTVV.

J is TRBJ2-3 and V is TRBV5-4; TRBD2 matches at 12 bases. V trimming: 7 bases; J trimming: 0 bases; junction bases outside the gene matches: 12. The CDR3 spans 18 residues. Per germline, CDR1 SGHNT and CDR2 YYREEE (reference sequence). CDR3 region: CASAKAGLAGRSTDTQYF. DNA for the CDR3: TGTGCCAGCGCTAAGGCGGGACTAGCGGGCCGGAGCACAGATACGCAGTATTTT. Together with reference TRBV5-4 and TRBJ2-3, the CDR3 gives the full variable domain: ETGVTQSPTHLIKTRGQQVTLRCSSQSGHNTVSWYQQALGQGPQFIFQYYREEENGRGNFPPRFSGLQFPNYSSELNVNALELDDSALYLCASAKAGLAGRSTDTQYFGPGTRLTVL.

This clone came up a few times. The rearrangement links TRBV27 to TRBJ2-5; the D is unclear. Germline V gene data show CDR1 as MNHEY and CDR2 as SMNVEV (reference sequence). V shed 2 bases and J shed 5 bases, with 12 bases lying between them. The CDR3 loop spans 14 amino acids. The DNA for the CDR3 is TGTGCCAGCAGTTTACACGGGTCAAAGGAGACCCAGTACTTC. This sequence encodes CASSLHGSKETQYF.

This chain links TRBV15 with TRBJ2-2; unclear D gene. The CDR3 covers 13 residues. CDR1 is LNHNV, CDR2 YYDKDF, per germline (reference sequence). V was pared by 2 bases and J by 4 bases, with 5 bases between. In DNA, the CDR3 is TGTGCCACCAGCAGAATCATCACCGGGGAGCTGTTTTTT. Protein sequence: CATSRIITGELFF.

V and J are TRBV19 and TRBJ1-2, with D tentatively TRBD1 (5 bases). The ends were cut back, 6 bases at V and 4 bases at J, with 18 bases in the middle. The CDR3 length is 15 residues. Germline V gives CDR1 LNHDA, CDR2 SQIVND (reference sequence). CDR3 sequence reads: CASSYDSNQLYGYTF. In nucleotides, the CDR3 is TGTGCCAGTAGCTACGACAGCAACCAGCTCTATGGCTACACCTTC.

The genes are TRBV5-1 and TRBJ2-3; 9 nucleotides line up with TRBD1. CDR1 is SGHRS and CDR2 is YFSETQ in the germline V gene. Trimming took 7 bases from V and 3 from J; bases not matched to a gene: 6. The CDR3 has 14 residues. DNA of the CDR3: TGCGCCAGCGGCGCGGGACAGGGAACAGATACGCAGTATTTT. Its translation is CASGAGQGTDTQYF.

The CDR3 loop is CASSSGQIGEQFF. CDR3 DNA sequence: TGTGCCAGCAGCTCGGGACAGATCGGTGAGCAGTTCTTC. The chain links TRBV7-2 to TRBJ2-1, with 7 bases aligning to TRBD1. CDR1 SGHTA and CDR2 FQGNSA come from the germline V gene. The CDR3 consists of 13 residues. V was pared by 4 bases and J by 9 bases, with 6 bases of the junction left unmatched.

The V and J genes are TRBV9 and TRBJ2-1; TRBD2 aligns across 7 bases. Germline CDR1 SGDLS, CDR2 YYNGEE. V trimming: 1 base; J trimming: 4 bases; junction bases outside the gene matches: 2. The CDR3 contains 14 residues. The CDR3 DNA reads TGTGCCAGCAGCGTAAGCGGGAATTACAATGAGCAGTTCTTC. Amino acid sequence: CASSVSGNYNEQFF.

The chain carries TRBV5-4 and TRBJ2-1; TRBD2 agrees at 8 bases. Germline V gene data show CDR1 as SGHNT and CDR2 as YYREEE (reference sequence). Trimming at V came to 0 bases and at J to 7 bases, leaving 6 bases not matched to a gene. The CDR3 is 15 amino acids. CDR3 region: CASSLARASGNEQFF. The CDR3, as DNA: TGTGCCAGCAGCTTGGCTAGGGCTAGCGGGAATGAGCAGTTCTTC. Full variable domain (remainder filled in from reference TRBV5-4 and TRBJ2-1): ETGVTQSPTHLIKTRGQQVTLRCSSQSGHNTVSWYQQALGQGPQFIFQYYREEENGRGNFPPRFSGLQFPNYSSELNVNALELDDSALYLCASSLARASGNEQFFGPGTRLTVL.

This chain links TRBV19 with TRBJ1-2; D remains ambiguous. The ends were cut back, 3 bases at V and 3 bases at J, with 8 bases in the middle. Germline V gives CDR1 LNHDA, CDR2 SQIVND (reference sequence). The CDR3 is 13 amino acids. In DNA form, the CDR3 reads TGTGCCAGTAGTATCCAGGTTTACTATGGCTACACCTTC. Translation gives CASSIQVYYGYTF.

This clone was picked up one time. The chain recombines TRBV5-4 with TRBJ1-2; D unresolved. The V and J ends lost 1 base and 8 bases respectively, with 12 bases between them. The CDR3 loop spans 13 amino acids. Per the germline V gene, CDR1 is SGHNT and CDR2 is YYREEE (reference sequence). CDR3 sequence (DNA): TGTGCCAGCAGCTTGACGGAGGGAAGAGGCTACACCTTC. The encoded protein is CASSLTEGRGYTF.

CDR3 residues: CASSRDRGDYEQYF. CDR3 nucleotide sequence: TGTGCCAGTAGCCGGGACAGGGGGGACTACGAGCAGTACTTC. The V and J genes are TRBV19 and TRBJ2-7; 11 bases fit TRBD1. Germline values: CDR1 LNHDA, CDR2 SQIVND (reference sequence). The CDR3 is 14 residues long. V lost 6 bases to trimming and J lost 3 bases; unmatched junction nucleotides: 4.